The 20 T cell receptor beta chains listed next were all sequenced from one sample in a study of cytomegalovirus exposure and HLA in healthy donors. PCR used 60 Vbeta primers and 13 Jbeta primers. Here immunoSEQ multiplex PCR was the method, and the copy in TCRdb shows in-frame clones only, minus some. The profile shows some 200,000 clones, around 80% of them singletons. Source material: PBMCs. The receptor source for this set is a middle-aged man in good health and CMV-seronegative.

This chain links TRBV5-8 with TRBJ2-7; D is unclear. CDR3 length: 11 residues. The germline V gene encodes CDR1 SGHTS and CDR2 YDEGEE. V was cut by 4 bases and J by 3 bases, with 5 bases left in between. DNA of the CDR3: TGTGCCAGCAGCGTCTACTACGAGCAGTACTTC. Translating gives CASSVYYEQYF.

The count of this clone is one. The chain recombines TRBV5-1 with TRBJ1-2; D may be TRBD1 (5 bases). Trimming took 4 bases from V and 0 from J, leaving 7 bases between them. The CDR3 is made up of 13 amino acids. Germline V gene sequence: CDR1 SGHRS, CDR2 YFSETQ. This CDR3 is CASSLDTNYGYTF. The DNA of the CDR3 is TGCGCCAGCAGCCTGGACACTAACTATGGCTACACCTTC.

This clone was seen only a few times. The same CDR3 arises from other DNA sequences in this sample as well. The CDR3 nucleotides read TGTGCCAGCAGTTTAACAGGGGGCTATGGCTACACCTTC. Protein sequence: CASSLTGGYGYTF. The chain uses TRBV27 and TRBJ1-2, with 8 nucleotides matching TRBD1. From germline, CDR1 is MNHEY and CDR2 SMNVEV (reference sequence). V was clipped by 2 bases and J by 4 bases; unmatched bases: 0. The CDR3 has 13 residues.

The chain combines TRBV10-3 with TRBJ2-2; D may be TRBD2 (6 bases). The CDR3 length is 14 residues. Trimming removed 10 bases from V and 0 bases from J, with 12 bases in between. Germline-derived CDR1 and CDR2 are ENHRY and SYGVKD. The chain's CDR3 is CATGGVSNTGELFF. DNA for the CDR3: TGTGCCACCGGCGGGGTTTCGAACACCGGGGAGCTGTTTTTT.

This clone was picked up a small number of times. The J gene is TRBJ2-1, the V gene TRBV4-1, with 10 bases aligning to TRBD2. In germline, CDR1 is MGHRA, CDR2 YSYEKL. There are 16 residues in the CDR3. V gave up 3 bases and J gave up 8 bases; unmatched junction bases: 10. The chain's CDR3 is CASSHSPSGSRDEQFF. DNA for the CDR3: TGCGCCAGCAGCCATTCTCCTAGCGGGAGTAGGGATGAGCAGTTCTTC.

This chain links TRBV10-3 with TRBJ2-7; unclear D gene. This CDR3 is 12 amino acids long. Deletions cut 10 bases from V and 0 bases from J, with 10 bases between. CDR1 and CDR2 (germline): ENHRY, SYGVKD. The CDR3 spells CASQSSSYEQYF. The CDR3 region has the DNA TGTGCCAGCCAATCGAGCTCCTACGAGCAGTACTTC.

This clone was seen only a few times. J is TRBJ2-3 and V is TRBV5-1; 10 bases fit TRBD2. J lost 4 bases, V lost 7 bases, and 12 bases had no gene match. This CDR3 spans 16 amino acids. Germline CDR1 and CDR2: SGHRS and YFSETQ. CDR3 amino acids: CASWERGLAIPDTQYF. Written as DNA, the CDR3 is TGCGCCAGCTGGGAGAGGGGACTAGCGATTCCAGATACGCAGTATTTT.

This clone has just a few counts. The chain employs TRBV4-1 and TRBJ2-2; 7 nucleotides line up with TRBD1. The CDR3 spans 16 residues. V dropped 0 bases and J dropped 5; count of bases not matched to a gene: 6. The germline V gene encodes CDR1 MGHRA and CDR2 YSYEKL. CDR3 sequence reads: CASSQDHSGGTGELFF. DNA for the CDR3: TGCGCCAGCAGCCAAGATCATTCAGGGGGAACCGGGGAGCTGTTTTTT.

The chain couples TRBV2 to TRBJ1-5; the D is unclear. CDR3 length: 13 amino acids. Germline CDR1 SNHLY, CDR2 FYNNEI. Between the trimmed V and J ends, which lost 7 bases and 0 bases, there was a span of 7 bases. CDR3 DNA: TGTGCCAGCATCCAGAATAGCAATCAGCCCCAGCATTTT. Amino acid sequence: CASIQNSNQPQHF.

The chain is built from TRBV27 and TRBJ2-2; 7 bases map to TRBD2. The CDR3 sequence is 19 residues long. Per the germline V gene, CDR1 is MNHEY and CDR2 is SMNVEV (reference sequence). V gave up 5 bases and J gave up 1 base; unmatched junction bases: 16. CDR3: CASSHAVWASGKNTGELFF. The CDR3 nucleotides are TGTGCCAGCAGTCATGCTGTGTGGGCTAGCGGCAAGAACACCGGGGAGCTGTTTTTT.

This clone has a single count. The chain has TRBV7-3 and TRBJ2-2; the match to TRBD2 covers 8 bases. Germline V gives CDR1 SGHTA, CDR2 FQGTGA. J gave up 4 bases and V 1 base, and 14 bases lay outside the gene matches. The CDR3 length is 19 residues. CDR3 loop: CASSLNVVGAGEGTGELFF. CDR3 nucleotides: TGTGCCAGCAGCTTAAATGTAGTGGGAGCGGGAGAGGGCACCGGGGAGCTGTTTTTT.

This chain joins TRBV10-1 and TRBJ2-1; TRBD1 is a possible D gene (5 bases). Germline V gene sequence: CDR1 WNHNN, CDR2 SYGVQD (reference sequence). V was cut by 2 bases and J by 2 bases, with 13 bases left in between. The CDR3 spans 16 residues. The DNA for the CDR3 is TGCGCCAGCAGTGAGAAGACAGAAAGGCCCTACAATGAGCAGTTCTTC. Its translation: CASSEKTERPYNEQFF.

This rearrangement joins TRBV7-3 to TRBJ2-1, with TRBD2 as a possible D gene (6 bases). V shed 4 bases and J shed 6 bases, with 13 bases lying between them. Per the germline V gene, CDR1 is SGHTA and CDR2 is FQGTGA. The CDR3 runs 14 residues. CDR3 sequence reads: CASSSSRGTNEQFF. DNA of the CDR3: TGTGCCAGCAGCTCCTCTCGGGGGACCAATGAGCAGTTCTTC.

V and J are TRBV10-3 and TRBJ2-7, with 7 bases aligning to TRBD1. Unmatched junction bases numbered 6, after V lost 4 bases and J lost 0 bases. CDR1 and CDR2 (germline): ENHRY, SYGVKD. This CDR3 region has 15 residues. The CDR3 spells CAISAGQRSSYEQYF. CDR3 DNA: TGTGCCATCAGTGCGGGACAGAGGAGCTCCTACGAGCAGTACTTC.

The chain combines TRBV4-1 with TRBJ1-1; D unresolved. This CDR3 region has 13 residues. Trimming stripped 0 bases from V and 5 bases from J, with 7 bases between. From germline, CDR1 is MGHRA and CDR2 YSYEKL. In nucleotides, the CDR3 is TGCGCCAGCAGCCAAGACCGAGGGACTGAAGCTTTCTTT. It specifies CASSQDRGTEAFF.

The rearrangement links TRBV5-4 to TRBJ2-3, with D possibly TRBD1 on 6 matching bases. V dropped 2 bases and J dropped 0 bases, with 13 bases sitting between them. The CDR3 runs to 16 residues. CDR1 and CDR2 (germline): SGHNT, YYREEE (reference sequence). CDR3 region: CASSFYRAYSTDTQYF. CDR3 nucleotides: TGTGCCAGCAGCTTTTACAGGGCCTATAGCACAGATACGCAGTATTTT. Based on the CDR3 plus reference TRBV5-4 and TRBJ2-3, the full variable domain is ETGVTQSPTHLIKTRGQQVTLRCSSQSGHNTVSWYQQALGQGPQFIFQYYREEENGRGNFPPRFSGLQFPNYSSELNVNALELDDSALYLCASSFYRAYSTDTQYFGPGTRLTVL.

The V and J genes are TRBV7-9 and TRBJ2-2, with 13 nucleotides matching TRBD2. V trimming: 4 bases; J trimming: 2 bases; junction bases outside the gene matches: 10. This CDR3 has 19 residues. CDR1 and CDR2 from the germline V gene are SEHNR and FQNEAQ (reference sequence). This CDR3 reads CASSSRTSGSRTNTGELFF. CDR3 nucleotide sequence: TGTGCCAGCAGCTCCCGGACTAGCGGGAGCCGGACAAACACCGGGGAGCTGTTTTTT.

The chain employs TRBV5-8 and TRBJ2-1, with 8 bases matching TRBD1. Germline trimming cut 0 bases from V and 8 bases from J; bases unmatched to any gene: 4. CDR1 and CDR2 (germline): SGHTS, YDEGEE. The CDR3 runs to 14 residues. The CDR3 bases are TGTGCCAGCAGCTTGGCAGGGGGCAAAGATGAGCAGTTCTTC. It specifies CASSLAGGKDEQFF. Full variable domain (rest looked up from reference TRBV5-8 and TRBJ2-1): EAGVTQSPTHLIKTRGQQATLRCSPISGHTSVYWYQQALGLGLQFLLWYDEGEERNRGNFPPRFSGRQFPNYSSELNVNALELEDSALYLCASSLAGGKDEQFFGPGTRLTVL.

The CDR3 bases are TGTGCTAGTGGTGTCGAGGTTGAGCAGTTCTTC. This gives the protein CASGVEVEQFF. The V and J genes are TRBV12-5 and TRBJ2-1; D ambiguous. V lost 5 bases, J lost 9 bases, and 8 bases lay in between. This CDR3 comprises 11 residues. Germline V gene sequence: CDR1 LGHNT, CDR2 FRNRAP.

The V call is TRBV19, the J call TRBJ1-1; D is ambiguous. Germline lookup yields CDR1 LNHDA and CDR2 SQIVND (reference sequence). The CDR3 sequence is 12 residues long. V was trimmed by 6 bases and J by 1 base, leaving 6 bases between them. The CDR3 DNA is TGTGCCAGTAGAACGGGGAACACTGAAGCTTTCTTT. This encodes CASRTGNTEAFF.